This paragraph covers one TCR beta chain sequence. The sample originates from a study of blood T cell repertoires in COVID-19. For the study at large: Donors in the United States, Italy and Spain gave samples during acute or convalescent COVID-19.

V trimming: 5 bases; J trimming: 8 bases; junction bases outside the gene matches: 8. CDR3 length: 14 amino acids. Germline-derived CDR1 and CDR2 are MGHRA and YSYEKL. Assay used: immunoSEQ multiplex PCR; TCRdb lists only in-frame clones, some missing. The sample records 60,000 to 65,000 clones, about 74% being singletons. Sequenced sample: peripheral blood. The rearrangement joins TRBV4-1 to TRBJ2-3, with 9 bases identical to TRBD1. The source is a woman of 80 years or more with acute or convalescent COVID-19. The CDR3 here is CASSFDRGSSTQYF. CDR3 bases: TGCGCCAGCAGCTTCGACAGGGGGTCTAGTACGCAGTATTTT.